This T cell receptor beta chain appears in the sequencing data of a study of blood T cells in healthy people across ages. Those donating, healthy Caucasian individuals from Russia, were aged about 6 to 100. Together with a sample-barcoded 5' primer, a J-beta primer mix was included in a second PCR lasting roughly 6 to 12 cycles. Every single cDNA molecule received a tag from a template-switch adaptor with 12 random nucleotides. All samples yielded 3 million or more CDR3-containing paired-end reads. TCRdb reprocessed the 5' RACE reads with MiXCR, giving one entry per CDR3 protein. The table has some 670,000 distinct CDR3 sequences, roughly half seen once. Sequenced sample: blood. The clonotype originates from a woman of 80 years or more in good health.

The CDR3 nucleotides are TGTGCCAGCAGCTTGATCAGCGGGGCGGCGCAGTATTTT. Its protein product is CASSLISGAAQYF. The rearrangement links TRBV11-2 to TRBJ2-3; 7 nucleotides align to TRBD2. The V segment lost 3 bases and the J segment 10 bases; nucleotides outside the gene matches: 7. The CDR3 consists of 13 residues. CDR1 and CDR2 (germline): SGHAT, FQNNGV.